The 27 T cell receptor beta chains below all came from one sample that was sequenced in a study of shared clonotypes between healthy human individuals. The naive CD8 fraction comprised CD45RO-negative cells positively selected for CCR7 and excluded terminally differentiated effector memory CD45RA+ cells. The repertoire was sequenced with immunoSEQ multiplex PCR; TCRdb's copy has only in-frame clones and lacks some. The repertoire holds under 2,000,000 clones, with approximately 95% as singletons. Specimen: naive CD8+ T cells sorted from blood. Receptors were obtained from a man between 18 and 29 years old in good health.

The V and J genes are TRBV30 and TRBJ1-2; weak D call: TRBD1 (5 bases). With 1 base removed from V and 4 bases from J, the gap between germline ends came to 10 bases. The CDR3 length is 13 residues. Germline V lookup: CDR1 GTSNPN, CDR2 SVGIG (reference sequence). The CDR3 protein is CAWSETVFYGYTF. The CDR3 nucleotides read TGTGCCTGGAGTGAGACAGTTTTCTATGGCTACACCTTC.

CDR3 sequence reads: CASVGALAGGLSSYNEQFF. The CDR3 DNA sequence: TGTGCCAGCGTCGGCGCGCTAGCGGGAGGGCTTAGCTCCTACAATGAGCAGTTCTTC. The V gene is TRBV27, the J gene TRBJ2-1; 12 nucleotides line up with TRBD2. Unmatched junction bases numbered 14, after V lost 8 bases and J lost 0 bases. Germline V gene sequence: CDR1 MNHEY, CDR2 SMNVEV (reference sequence). The CDR3 has 19 residues.

The chain is built from TRBV29-1 and TRBJ1-3; D gene ambiguous. CDR1 SQVTM and CDR2 ANQGSEA come from the germline V gene. This CDR3 has 10 amino acids. V was shortened by 6 bases and J by 3 bases, with 3 bases between the two germline ends. The CDR3 loop is CSVDGNTIYF. DNA for the CDR3: TGCAGCGTAGATGGAAACACCATATATTTT.

The chain couples TRBV2 to TRBJ1-4, with D unresolved. This CDR3 spans 14 amino acids. V was pared by 4 bases and J by 5 bases, with 11 bases between. From germline, CDR1 is SNHLY and CDR2 FYNNEI. The CDR3 sequence is CASSVKEGNEKLFF. The CDR3 bases are TGTGCCAGCAGTGTCAAGGAGGGAAATGAAAAACTGTTTTTT.

The chain employs TRBV4-1 and TRBJ2-1; a possible D gene is TRBD1 (5 bases). Germline CDR1 is MGHRA and CDR2 is YSYEKL. The V end was cut by 0 bases, the J end by 0 bases, with 12 bases between. CDR3 size: 17 residues. The CDR3 loop reads CASSQELGVFSYNEQFF. The CDR3 nucleotides read TGCGCCAGCAGCCAAGAATTAGGGGTTTTCTCCTACAATGAGCAGTTCTTC.

This chain links TRBV27 with TRBJ1-4, with unresolved D. Trimming took off 5 bases at V and 3 bases at J, with 7 bases between the two ends. CDR1 MNHEY and CDR2 SMNVEV come from the germline V gene (reference sequence). There are 13 residues in the CDR3. The chain's CDR3 is CASSIIPNEKLFF. The CDR3 bases are TGTGCCAGCAGTATTATCCCTAATGAAAAACTGTTTTTT.

J is TRBJ2-1 and V is TRBV6-1, with D maybe TRBD1 (5 bases). CDR1 is MNHNS, CDR2 SASEGT, per germline. The CDR3 runs 14 residues. V shed 6 bases and J shed 8 bases, with 17 bases lying between them. The CDR3 loop is CASRGATYQDEQFF. As DNA, the CDR3 is TGTGCCAGCAGAGGGGCCACATATCAAGATGAGCAGTTCTTC.

The V call is TRBV7-6, the J call TRBJ2-1; D possibly matches TRBD1 or TRBD2 (5 bases each). Between the trimmed V and J ends, which lost 0 bases and 9 bases, there was a span of 12 bases. In germline, CDR1 is SGHVS, CDR2 FNYEAQ. The CDR3 covers 14 residues. CDR3 region: CASSLANEGIEQFF. The DNA for the CDR3 is TGTGCCAGCAGCTTAGCTAATGAGGGGATTGAGCAGTTCTTC.

This rearrangement joins TRBV19 to TRBJ1-5; D not certain. Trimming removed 2 bases at V and 6 bases at J, with 11 bases between. There are 14 residues in the CDR3. Per the germline V gene, CDR1 is LNHDA and CDR2 is SQIVND (reference sequence). Written as DNA, the CDR3 is TGTGCCAGTAGTATACAAGATACGGGTCAGCCCCAGCATTTT. It encodes CASSIQDTGQPQHF.

The rearrangement links TRBV9 to TRBJ2-3; D gene uncertain. The V end lost 4 bases, the J end lost 0 bases, and 6 bases lay between the germline ends. Germline CDR1 is SGDLS and CDR2 is YYNGEE. CDR3 length: 13 residues. The CDR3 protein is CASSSASTDTQYF. CDR3 nucleotides: TGTGCCAGCAGCTCTGCTAGCACAGATACGCAGTATTTT.

The DNA for the CDR3 is TGTGCCAGCACCCTATGTGGGGGGAACAATCAGCCCCAGCATTTT. Protein product: CASTLCGGNNQPQHF. The gene calls are TRBV25-1 and TRBJ1-5, with D tentatively TRBD1 (5 bases). Between the trimmed V and J ends, which lost 7 bases and 3 bases, there was a span of 16 bases. Germline V gene sequence: CDR1 MGHDK, CDR2 SYGVNS. This CDR3 is built from 15 residues.

A word on this clone: Other nucleotide sequences in the sample specify the same CDR3. This chain connects TRBV28 to TRBJ2-1, with D possibly being TRBD1 or TRBD2 (5 bases each). V lost 2 bases to trimming and J lost 7 bases, with 9 bases between them. There are 13 residues in the CDR3. CDR1 and CDR2 from the germline V gene are MDHEN and SYDVKM. The CDR3 sequence is CASSLTWGNEQFF. DNA of the CDR3: TGTGCCAGCAGTTTAACGTGGGGGAATGAGCAGTTCTTC.

This rearrangement joins TRBV7-6 to TRBJ2-7; D tentatively fits TRBD1 or TRBD2 (5 bases each). Germline CDR1 reads SGHVS; CDR2 reads FNYEAQ. V gave up 5 bases and J gave up 1 base, with 18 bases separating them. The CDR3 has 16 amino acids. The CDR3 DNA follows: TGTGCCAGCAGCCACGTACCCGGGGCAGGGTCCTACGAGCAGTACTTC. Residues: CASSHVPGAGSYEQYF.

The rearrangement uses TRBV6-5 and TRBJ2-7; a weak D match, TRBD2 (5 bases). Germline lookup yields CDR1 MNHEY and CDR2 SVGAGI. Trimming left V 0 bases short and J 2 bases short, with 11 bases between. The CDR3 runs to 15 residues. For the CDR3, the DNA is TGTGCCAGCAGTTACTCGGAAAGGACTGCCTACGAGCAGTACTTC. Encoded protein: CASSYSERTAYEQYF.

Remarks on this clone: A clone one base away is much larger, so this may be a read error. The sample contains more than one DNA sequence encoding this CDR3. The V gene is TRBV6-1, the J gene TRBJ2-7, with D maybe TRBD1 (6 bases). Trimming took 3 bases from V and 0 from J, leaving 6 bases between them. The germline V gene encodes CDR1 MNHNS and CDR2 SASEGT. This CDR3 has 13 amino acids. In DNA, the CDR3 is TGTGCCAGCAGTGACAGGGGCTCCTACGAGCAGTACTTC. Protein: CASSDRGSYEQYF.

CDR3 in DNA: TGTGCCAGCAGCTCTCCCCACAGGAGAGACGGGAGTGAAGCTTTCTTT. Protein: CASSSPHRRDGSEAFF. The V gene is TRBV11-2, the J gene TRBJ1-1, with D perhaps TRBD1 (5 bases). CDR3 length equals 16 residues. Germline assignment: CDR1 SGHAT and CDR2 FQNNGV. V was trimmed by 4 bases and J by 7 bases, leaving 22 bases between them.

The V call is TRBV7-8, the J call TRBJ2-7; 12 nucleotides line up with TRBD2. CDR1 is SGHVS and CDR2 is FQNEAQ in the germline V gene. Trimming took 7 bases from V and 2 from J; bases not matched to a gene: 6. The CDR3 length is 15 residues. The CDR3 spells CASTTGLAGPYEQYF. The DNA for the CDR3 is TGTGCCAGCACCACCGGACTAGCGGGACCCTACGAGCAGTACTTC.

This clone appeared a single time. Distinct nucleotide sequences in the sample also encode this CDR3. This chain connects TRBV28 to TRBJ2-7, with TRBD2 matching over 8 bases. Germline CDR1 is MDHEN and CDR2 is SYDVKM. J gave up 2 bases and V 5 bases, and 5 bases lay outside the gene matches. This CDR3 region has 14 residues. CDR3 bases: TGTGCCAGCAGTCCCCCCGGGGGGGCCTACGAGCAGTACTTC. It specifies CASSPPGGAYEQYF.

The J gene is TRBJ2-3, the V gene TRBV9, with D perhaps given as TRBD1 or TRBD2 (5 bases each). This CDR3 contains 13 residues. The germline V and J ends were trimmed by 7 bases and 2 bases, with 11 bases remaining between them. CDR1 is SGDLS, CDR2 YYNGEE, per germline. In DNA form, the CDR3 reads TGTGCCAGCGGGGGTTCGTACACAGATACGCAGTATTTT. Its protein product is CASGGSYTDTQYF.

The chain combines TRBV4-1 with TRBJ2-7; 10 positions agree with TRBD2. V shed 3 bases, J shed 0 bases, and the junction held 5 bases outside the gene matches. The CDR3 totals 16 residues. The V gene's germline CDR1 is MGHRA and CDR2 YSYEKL. The CDR3 protein is CASSQVAGGSSYEQYF. The CDR3 DNA is TGCGCCAGCAGCCAGGTAGCGGGAGGTAGCTCCTACGAGCAGTACTTC.

The V call is TRBV30, the J call TRBJ1-4, with D unresolved. The V and J ends lost 5 bases and 8 bases respectively, with 18 bases between them. CDR3 size: 14 residues. Germline V gene lookup returns CDR1 GTSNPN and CDR2 SVGIG (reference sequence). The CDR3 reads CAWGQTGVGEKLFF. The DNA of the CDR3 is TGTGCCTGGGGTCAGACGGGAGTTGGGGAAAAACTGTTTTTT. The entire variable domain, with the rest obtained from reference TRBV30 and TRBJ1-4, is as follows: SQTIHQWPATLVQPVGSPLSLECTVEGTSNPNLYWYRQAAGRGLQLLFYSVGIGQISSEVPQNLSASRPQDRQFILSSKKLLLSDSGFYLCAWGQTGVGEKLFFGSGTQLSVL.

The CDR3 DNA is TGTGCCAGCAGGGGGTTAAACTCCTACGAGCAGTACTTC. It codes for CASRGLNSYEQYF. This rearrangement joins TRBV13 to TRBJ2-7; D unclear. The V end was cut by 6 bases, the J end by 0 bases, with 9 bases between. Germline CDR1 reads PRHDT; CDR2 reads FYEKMQ (reference sequence). There are 13 residues in the CDR3.

V is TRBV5-5 and J is TRBJ1-1; D is uncertain. The CDR3 loop spans 16 amino acids. Trimming left V 0 bases short and J 8 bases short, with 20 bases between. Germline V gene data show CDR1 as SGHKS and CDR2 as YYEKEE (reference sequence). In DNA, the CDR3 is TGTGCCAGCAGCTTGGGTTTTGGATTTGAGATCGTCGAAGCTTTCTTT. Amino acids: CASSLGFGFEIVEAFF.

The rearrangement links TRBV29-1 to TRBJ2-3; D possibly uses TRBD1 or TRBD2 (7 bases each). V was cut by 7 bases and J by 9 bases, with 17 bases left in between. The CDR3 contains 12 residues. The germline V gene has CDR1 SQVTM and CDR2 ANQGSEA. DNA of the CDR3: TGCAGCGAGACAAGACAGGGAGGGACGCAGTATTTT. The encoded protein is CSETRQGGTQYF.

The chain recombines TRBV27 with TRBJ2-1, with D possibly matching TRBD1 (6 bases). This CDR3 has 17 amino acids. CDR1 and CDR2 (germline): MNHEY, SMNVEV (reference sequence). V lost 0 bases and J 0 bases, leaving 12 bases between the germline ends. CDR3 amino acids: CASSLSIRQASYNEQFF. CDR3 in DNA: TGTGCCAGCAGTTTATCGATACGACAGGCCTCCTACAATGAGCAGTTCTTC.

The chain combines TRBV19 with TRBJ2-1; TRBD2 agrees at 12 bases. From germline, CDR1 is LNHDA and CDR2 SQIVND (reference sequence). Losses at the gene ends were 5 bases for V and 2 bases for J; bases not matched to a gene: 4. This CDR3 has 16 residues. The DNA of the CDR3 is TGTGCCAGTAGTCTCGGACTAGCGGGGCCCTACAATGAGCAGTTCTTC. The encoded protein is CASSLGLAGPYNEQFF.

As for this clone: This CDR3 is also generated by other DNA sequences in the sample. This chain connects TRBV5-6 to TRBJ1-1; D is uncertain. Germline values: CDR1 SGHDT, CDR2 YYEEEE. The CDR3 contains 13 residues. Trimming cost V 2 bases and J 0 bases, with 5 bases left between them. The CDR3 here is CASSFDLNTEAFF. The CDR3 bases are TGTGCCAGCAGCTTCGATCTGAACACTGAAGCTTTCTTT.